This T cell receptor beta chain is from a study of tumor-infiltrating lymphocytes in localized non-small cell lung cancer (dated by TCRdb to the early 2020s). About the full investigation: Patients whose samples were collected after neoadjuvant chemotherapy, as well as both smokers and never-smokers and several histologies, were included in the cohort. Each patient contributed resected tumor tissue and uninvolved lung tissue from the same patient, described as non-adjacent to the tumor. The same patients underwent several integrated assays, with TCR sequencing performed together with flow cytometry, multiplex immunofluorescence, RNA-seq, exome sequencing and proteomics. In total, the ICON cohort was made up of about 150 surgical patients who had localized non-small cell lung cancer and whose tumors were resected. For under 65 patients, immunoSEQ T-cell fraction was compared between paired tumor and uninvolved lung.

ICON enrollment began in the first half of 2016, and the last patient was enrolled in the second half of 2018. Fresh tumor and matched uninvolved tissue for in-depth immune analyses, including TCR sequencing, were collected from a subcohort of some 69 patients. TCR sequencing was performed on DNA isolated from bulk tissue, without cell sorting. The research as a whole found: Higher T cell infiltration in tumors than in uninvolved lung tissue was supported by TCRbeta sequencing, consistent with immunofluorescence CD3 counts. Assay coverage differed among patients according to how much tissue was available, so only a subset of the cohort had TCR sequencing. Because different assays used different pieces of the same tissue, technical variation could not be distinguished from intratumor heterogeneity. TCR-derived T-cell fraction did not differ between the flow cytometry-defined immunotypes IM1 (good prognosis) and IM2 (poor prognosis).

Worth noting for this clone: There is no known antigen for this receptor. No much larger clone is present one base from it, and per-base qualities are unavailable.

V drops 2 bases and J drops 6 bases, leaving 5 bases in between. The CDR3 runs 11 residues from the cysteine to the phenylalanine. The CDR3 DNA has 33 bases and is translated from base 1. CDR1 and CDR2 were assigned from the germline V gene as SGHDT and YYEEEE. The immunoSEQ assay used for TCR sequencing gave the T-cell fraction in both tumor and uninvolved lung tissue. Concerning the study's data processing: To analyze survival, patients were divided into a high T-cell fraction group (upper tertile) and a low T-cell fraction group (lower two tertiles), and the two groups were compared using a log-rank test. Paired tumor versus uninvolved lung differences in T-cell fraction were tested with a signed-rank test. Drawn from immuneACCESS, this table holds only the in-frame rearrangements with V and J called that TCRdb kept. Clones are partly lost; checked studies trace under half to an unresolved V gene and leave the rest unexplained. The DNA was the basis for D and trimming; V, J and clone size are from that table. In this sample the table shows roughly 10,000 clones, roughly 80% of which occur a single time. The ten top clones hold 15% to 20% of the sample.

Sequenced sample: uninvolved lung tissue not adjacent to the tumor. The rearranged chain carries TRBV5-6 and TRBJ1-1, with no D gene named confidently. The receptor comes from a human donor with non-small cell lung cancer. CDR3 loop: CASSFRSEAFF. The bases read TGTGCCAGCAGCTTCCGATCTGAAGCTTTCTTT. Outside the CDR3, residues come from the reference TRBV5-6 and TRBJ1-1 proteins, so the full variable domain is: DAGVTQSPTHLIKTRGQQVTLRCSPKSGHDTVSWYQQALGQGPQFIFQYYEEEERQRGNFPDRFSGHQFPNYSSELNVNALLLGDSALYLCASSFRSEAFFGQGTRLTVV.